A single sample is the source of the 6 T cell receptor beta chains below, sequenced in a study of response to subunit inactivated influenza vaccine. TCRdb called the RT-PCR reads again in MiXCR, with one record for every CDR3 protein. The sample lists 500,000 to 600,000 distinct CDR3 sequences, over 10% occurring once. The sequences come from PBMCs from blood, collected 35 to 45 days after vaccination. All receptors come from a man between 45 and 60 years old who received an inactivated influenza vaccine.

This clonotype turned up a few times. V and J are TRBV7-2 and TRBJ1-6, with D unclear. V was clipped by 3 bases and J by 3 bases, with 9 bases between them. The CDR3 is 15 residues long. In germline, CDR1 is SGHTA, CDR2 FQGNSA. The CDR3, as DNA: TGTGCCAGCAGCTTCAGTGTAGTCTATAATTCACCCCTCCACTTT. It specifies CASSFSVVYNSPLHF.

This clonotype occurred many times. V gene TRBV6-5 combines with J gene TRBJ1-1; the match to TRBD1 covers 9 bases. The germline V gene encodes CDR1 MNHEY and CDR2 SVGAGI. The V and J ends lost 2 bases and 1 base, in that order; junction bases with no gene match: 14. CDR3 size: 19 residues. The CDR3 nucleotides read TGTGCCAGCAGTTACGGACAGGGGCGGGGTCTTTTTAGGAACACTGAAGCTTTCTTT. As protein: CASSYGQGRGLFRNTEAFF.

The chain carries TRBV5-6 and TRBJ2-7; TRBD1 aligns across 9 bases. The CDR3 covers 15 residues. V dropped 4 bases and J dropped 6; count of bases not matched to a gene: 11. CDR1 is SGHDT, CDR2 YYEEEE, per germline. CDR3 coding DNA: TGTGCCAGCAGCCCGATGACAGGGGGTCTTCGCGAGCAGTACTTC. Residues: CASSPMTGGLREQYF.

This rearrangement joins TRBV5-5 to TRBJ1-6; D remains ambiguous. The V end lost 4 bases, the J end lost 9 bases, and 11 bases lay between the germline ends. The CDR3 extends over 13 amino acids. The V gene's germline CDR1 is SGHKS and CDR2 YYEKEE (reference sequence). This CDR3 is CASSLVPASPLHF. The CDR3 bases are TGTGCCAGCAGCCTCGTCCCGGCTTCACCCCTCCACTTT.

V usage is TRBV25-1 and J usage is TRBJ2-2; D is uncertain. CDR3 length equals 15 residues. The germline V and J ends were trimmed by 3 bases and 4 bases, with 12 bases remaining between them. The germline CDR1 and CDR2 sequences are MGHDK and SYGVNS. The CDR3 here is CASSELASSTGELFF. The DNA for the CDR3 is TGTGCCAGCAGTGAGCTGGCGAGTAGCACCGGGGAGCTGTTTTTT.

This chain uses TRBV5-1 with TRBJ2-7; 12 bases agree with TRBD1. The germline V gene encodes CDR1 SGHRS and CDR2 YFSETQ. The CDR3 loop spans 16 amino acids. Trimming cost V 0 bases and J 4 bases; bases outside gene matches: 5. DNA for the CDR3: TGCGCCAGCAGCTTGGCAGGGACAGGGGGCGCGTACGAGCAGTACTTC. The encoded protein is CASSLAGTGGAYEQYF.